Presented here are 11 T cell receptor beta chains from one specimen sequenced in a study of blood T cell repertoires in COVID-19. This table comes from immunoSEQ multiplex PCR, and its TCRdb copy is limited to in-frame clones, with some not included. The sample shows about 310,000 clones, about 88% of them seen only once. The specimen was PBMCs or T cells enriched from blood (not recorded which). The receptors shown here come from a woman aged 40 to 50 who had recovered from COVID-19.

This clone occurred once. The chain uses TRBV7-2 and TRBJ2-1; TRBD2 agrees at 12 bases. This CDR3 contains 19 residues. The V and J ends lost 2 bases and 5 bases, in that order; junction bases with no gene match: 13. CDR1 is SGHTA and CDR2 is FQGNSA in the germline V gene. CDR3 region: CASSLRWLSTSGRDNEQFF. The DNA for the CDR3 is TGTGCCAGCAGCTTAAGGTGGCTATCGACTAGCGGGAGAGACAATGAGCAGTTCTTC.

The gene calls are TRBV11-3 and TRBJ2-2; D unresolved. This CDR3 is built from 15 residues. Germline V gene data show CDR1 as SGHNT and CDR2 as YENEEA. Trimming took 6 bases from V and 3 from J, leaving 14 bases between them. CDR3 amino acids: CASRHKRPDTGELFF. CDR3 coding DNA: TGTGCCAGCAGGCACAAGAGGCCGGACACCGGGGAGCTGTTTTTT. The full variable domain, in which reference TRBV11-3 and TRBJ2-2 provide the parts outside the CDR3, is EAGVVQSPRYKIIEKKQPVAFWCNPISGHNTLYWYLQNLGQGPELLIRYENEEAVDDSQLPKDRFSAERLKGVDSTLKIQPAELGDSAVYLCASRHKRPDTGELFFGEGSRLTVL.

This chain links TRBV5-4 with TRBJ2-7, with 7 bases aligning to TRBD2. The CDR3 has 13 residues. CDR1 and CDR2 (germline): SGHNT, YYREEE (reference sequence). Trimming at V came to 4 bases and at J to 7 bases, leaving 8 bases not matched to a gene. The CDR3 here is CASSLPGGEEQYF. CDR3 DNA sequence: TGTGCCAGCAGCCTCCCGGGGGGTGAGGAGCAGTACTTC.

The chain employs TRBV2 and TRBJ1-2; no reliable D call. CDR3 length equals 13 residues. Trimming took off 2 bases at V and 4 bases at J, with 8 bases between the two ends. Per germline, CDR1 SNHLY and CDR2 FYNNEI. Here the CDR3 DNA reads TGTGCCAGCAGTGAAACACCCAGCTATGGCTACACCTTC. Protein product: CASSETPSYGYTF.

The V call is TRBV6-5, the J call TRBJ2-7; possibly TRBD1 for D (6 bases). The CDR3 extends over 15 amino acids. V lost 0 bases to trimming and J lost 2 bases, with 11 bases between them. Germline V lookup: CDR1 MNHEY, CDR2 SVGAGI. CDR3: CASSYSGQGPYEQYF. The CDR3 nucleotides are TGTGCCAGCAGTTACTCCGGGCAGGGGCCCTACGAGCAGTACTTC.

The chain combines TRBV24-1 with TRBJ2-3; D might be TRBD2 (6 bases). The CDR3 extends over 17 amino acids. Trimming took off 1 base at V and 3 bases at J, with 16 bases between the two ends. CDR1 is KGHDR and CDR2 is SFDVKD in the germline V gene. The CDR3 sequence is CATSDFSLEGRTDTQYF. CDR3 coding DNA: TGTGCCACCAGTGATTTTTCCTTGGAGGGAAGGACAGATACGCAGTATTTT.

The rearrangement uses TRBV10-3 and TRBJ1-5; 9 bases fit TRBD1. V was pared by 6 bases and J by 4 bases, with 4 bases of the junction left unmatched. The CDR3 is made up of 14 amino acids. Germline V lookup: CDR1 ENHRY, CDR2 SYGVKD. Here the CDR3 reads CAIREGTGNQPQHF. The CDR3 DNA reads as TGTGCCATCAGGGAGGGGACAGGGAATCAGCCCCAGCATTTT.

This rearrangement joins TRBV24-1 to TRBJ2-2, with a weak D call TRBD2 (5 bases). Germline V lookup: CDR1 KGHDR, CDR2 SFDVKD. The CDR3 is 16 residues long. Deletions cut 0 bases from V and 0 bases from J, with 7 bases between. The CDR3 is CATSDLWTPNTGELFF. The CDR3 coding sequence is TGTGCCACCAGTGATTTGTGGACTCCGAACACCGGGGAGCTGTTTTTT.

This clone was seen a single time. The rearrangement uses TRBV10-3 and TRBJ1-2; 8 nucleotides line up with TRBD1. CDR3 size: 15 residues. Looked up from germline, CDR1 is ENHRY and CDR2 is SYGVKD. The V gene end was trimmed by 3 bases and the J gene end by 4 bases; junction bases not matched to a gene: 7. CDR3 sequence (DNA): TGTGCCATCAGTGAACTCGGACAGGGCGGCTATGGCTACACCTTC. Protein sequence: CAISELGQGGYGYTF.

This clone is a singleton in its sample. The chain uses TRBV10-3 and TRBJ2-7; no definite D call. CDR1 ENHRY and CDR2 SYGVKD come from the germline V gene. Trimming removed 11 bases from V and 7 bases from J, with 12 bases in between. The CDR3 spans 10 residues. CDR3 region: CAPRGREQYF. The CDR3 bases are TGTGCCCCAAGAGGCCGGGAGCAGTACTTC.

The sample holds one count of this clone. V gene TRBV9 combines with J gene TRBJ2-1; 8 positions agree with TRBD2. Germline V lookup: CDR1 SGDLS, CDR2 YYNGEE. J was trimmed by 0 bases and V by 1 base; bases with no gene match: 12. This CDR3 comprises 19 residues. CDR3 residues: CASSVSRFSAGGSYNEQFF. The CDR3 DNA sequence: TGTGCCAGCAGCGTAAGTCGCTTCTCTGCGGGAGGCTCCTACAATGAGCAGTTCTTC.